This T cell receptor (beta chain) originates from a study of T cells in Graves' hyperthyroidism and ophthalmopathy. TCR beta CDR3 regions were amplified from RNA transcripts. A first-round RT-PCR of the TCR CDR3 used the HTBI primer set. TCRdb re-derived calls from the multiplex PCR reads in MiXCR, one entry per CDR3 protein. The sample consists of some 570,000 distinct CDR3 sequences, 12% to 15% of them appearing once. Many counts were recorded for this clonotype. CDR1 is MNHNS and CDR2 is SASEGT in the germline V gene. V lost 6 bases, J lost 4 bases, and 9 bases stayed unmatched. This CDR3 has 14 amino acids.

The TCR was taken from a woman aged 18-29 years with Graves' ophthalmopathy. The sequenced sample was blood. This chain links TRBV6-1 with TRBJ2-7, with 7 bases matching TRBD1. The CDR3 DNA is TGTGCCAGCAGACCGGGACAGCTACCTTACGAGCAGTACTTC. This codes for CASRPGQLPYEQYF.